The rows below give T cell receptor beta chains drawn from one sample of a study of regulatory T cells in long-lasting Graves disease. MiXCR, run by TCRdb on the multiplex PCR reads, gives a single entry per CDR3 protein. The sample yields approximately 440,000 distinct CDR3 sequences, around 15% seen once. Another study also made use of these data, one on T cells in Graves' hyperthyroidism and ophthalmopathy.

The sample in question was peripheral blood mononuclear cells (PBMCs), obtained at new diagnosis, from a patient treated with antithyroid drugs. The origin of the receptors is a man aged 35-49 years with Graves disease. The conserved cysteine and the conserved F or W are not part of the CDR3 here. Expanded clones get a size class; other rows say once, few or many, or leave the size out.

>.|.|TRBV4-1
ASSLGLAGGREQY
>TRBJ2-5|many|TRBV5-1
ASSVGTGGETQY
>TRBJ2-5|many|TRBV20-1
SARDRQREWETQY
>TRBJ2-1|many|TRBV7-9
ASSLRLGDEQF
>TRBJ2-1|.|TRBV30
AWSEISGGVF
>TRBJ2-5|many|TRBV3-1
ASSQVESQETQY
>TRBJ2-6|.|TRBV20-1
SANRGSGANVLT
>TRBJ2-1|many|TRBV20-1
SASQAGISYNEQF
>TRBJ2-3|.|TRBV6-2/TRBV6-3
AGGSGGYTDTQY
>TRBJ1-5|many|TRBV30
AWSGRDSYNQPQH
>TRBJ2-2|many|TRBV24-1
ATSGGSGRTNTGELF
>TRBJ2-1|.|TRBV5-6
ASSRPRGRLGNEQF
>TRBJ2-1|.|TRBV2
ASSEASGRVEQF
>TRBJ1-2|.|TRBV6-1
ASSEVGSSNYGYT
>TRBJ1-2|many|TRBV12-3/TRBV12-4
ASSGTGTGVRYGYT
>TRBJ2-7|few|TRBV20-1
SARDWARLASSYEQY
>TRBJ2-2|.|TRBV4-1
ASIPRGGTGELF
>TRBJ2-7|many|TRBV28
ASSLYGMWGQTNYEQY
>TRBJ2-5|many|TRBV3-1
ASSQGGAGAETQY
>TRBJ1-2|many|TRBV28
ASSLSAGART
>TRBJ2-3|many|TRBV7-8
ASRTGVADTQY
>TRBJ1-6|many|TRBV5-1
ASSLREGYNSPLH
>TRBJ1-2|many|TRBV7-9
ASSLASGTHYGYT
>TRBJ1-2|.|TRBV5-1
ASSTWTGDRYGYT
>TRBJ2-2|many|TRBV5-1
ASSLVSHLYTGELF
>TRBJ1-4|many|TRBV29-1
SARTGPEKLF
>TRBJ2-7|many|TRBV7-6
ASSLKLAGNEQY
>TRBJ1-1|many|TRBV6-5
ASSYGPGVAEAF
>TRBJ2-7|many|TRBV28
ASRGTGRNEQY
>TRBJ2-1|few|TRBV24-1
ATSDPGTDTYNEQF